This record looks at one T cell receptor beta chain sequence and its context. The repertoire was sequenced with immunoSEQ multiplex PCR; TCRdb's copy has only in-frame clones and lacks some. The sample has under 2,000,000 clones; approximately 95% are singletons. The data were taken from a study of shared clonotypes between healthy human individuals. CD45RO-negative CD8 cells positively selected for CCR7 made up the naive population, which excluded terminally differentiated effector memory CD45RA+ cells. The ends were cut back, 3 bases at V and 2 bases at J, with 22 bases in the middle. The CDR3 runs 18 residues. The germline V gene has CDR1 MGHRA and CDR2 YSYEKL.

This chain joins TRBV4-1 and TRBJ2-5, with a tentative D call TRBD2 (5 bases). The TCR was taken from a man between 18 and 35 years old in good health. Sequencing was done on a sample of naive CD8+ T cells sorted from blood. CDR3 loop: CASSHPFRSPGLQETQYF. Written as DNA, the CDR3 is TGCGCCAGCAGCCATCCCTTTAGGTCCCCGGGGTTACAAGAGACCCAGTACTTC.